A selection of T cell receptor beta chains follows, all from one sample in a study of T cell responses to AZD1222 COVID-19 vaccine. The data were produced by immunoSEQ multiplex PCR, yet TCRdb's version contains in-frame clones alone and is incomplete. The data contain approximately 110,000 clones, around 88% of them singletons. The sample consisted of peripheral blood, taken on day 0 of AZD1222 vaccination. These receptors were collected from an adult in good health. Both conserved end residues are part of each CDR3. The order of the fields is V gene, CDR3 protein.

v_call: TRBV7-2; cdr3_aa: CASSSSGVEKLFF
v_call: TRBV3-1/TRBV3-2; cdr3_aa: CASSRTSGGGEQYF
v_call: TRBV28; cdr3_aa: CASSLGAGGRYGYTF
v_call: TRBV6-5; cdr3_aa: CASRNSNQPQHF
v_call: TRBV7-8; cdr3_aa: CASSLPSTSSVSYNEQFF
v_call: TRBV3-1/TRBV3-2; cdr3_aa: CASSQAGGGETQYF
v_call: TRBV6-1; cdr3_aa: CASSEDATSNQPQHF
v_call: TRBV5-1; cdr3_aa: CASSSDRGIYYGYTF
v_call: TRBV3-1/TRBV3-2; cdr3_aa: CASSQGVGSTNYGYTF
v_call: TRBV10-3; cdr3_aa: CAITSGQYTEAFF
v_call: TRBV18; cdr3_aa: CASSPRSGPGDTQYF
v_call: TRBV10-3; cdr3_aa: CASMPSLGQMGTDTQYF
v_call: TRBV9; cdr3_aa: CASSVGLAGAGGTDTQYF
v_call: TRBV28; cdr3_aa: CASSLLTLRDTEAFF
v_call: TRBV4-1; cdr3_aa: CASRLTGFQEGEQYF
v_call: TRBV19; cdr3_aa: CASSYSGMEETQYF
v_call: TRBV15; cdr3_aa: CATSRGADRGVSPLHF
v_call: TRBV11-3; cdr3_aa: CASSSTGADEQFF
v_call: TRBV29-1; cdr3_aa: CSVLVDGNSPLHF
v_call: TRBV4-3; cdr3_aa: CASSHNTDRWNEKLFF
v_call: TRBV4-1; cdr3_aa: CASSQDGNSPLHF
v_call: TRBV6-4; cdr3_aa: CASSEEANQPQHF
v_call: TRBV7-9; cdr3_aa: CASSPDRIQPQHF
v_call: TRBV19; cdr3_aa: CASSNSPLDPFSSSYEQYF
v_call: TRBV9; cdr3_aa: CASSEPGQGTDTQYF
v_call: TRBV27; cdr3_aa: CASSMDRVNEKLFF
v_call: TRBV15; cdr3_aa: CATSREGGTGELFF
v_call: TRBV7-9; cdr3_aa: CAIRGQQTGVNTEAFF
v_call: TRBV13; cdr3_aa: CASSPPALNTGELFF
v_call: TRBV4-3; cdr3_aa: CASSSNPEGGTEAFF
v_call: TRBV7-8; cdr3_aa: CASSLRDLRGLNTEAFF
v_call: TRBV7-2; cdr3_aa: CASSLGENTEAFF
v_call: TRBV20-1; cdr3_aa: CSASGYREAPQKTQYF
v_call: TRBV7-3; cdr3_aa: CASSSDGGDEQFF